Listed below are T cell receptor beta chains from one sample, sequenced in a study of CD8 T cells in Susac syndrome. TCRdb fed the immunoSEQ multiplex PCR reads into MiXCR, producing one record per CDR3 protein. The sample lists about 180,000 distinct CDR3 sequences, around 94% occurring once. Sequenced sample: CD4+ T cells from PBMCs. The receptors were sampled from a human donor with Susac syndrome. Both conserved end residues are part of each CDR3. D genes are given only for firm matches. Size is stated for part of the rows, as once, few or many counts, or as a class when the clone is expanded.

J,V,length,size,D,CDR3
TRBJ1-5,TRBV28,20,-,-,CASSFRFRLAGGRGNQPQHF
TRBJ2-7,TRBV20-1,14,once,-,CSAPLGHTTYEQYF
TRBJ2-3,TRBV5-1,14,-,-,CASSSGPNQDTQYF
TRBJ2-2,TRBV19,12,once,-,CASSNAGGELFF
TRBJ2-3,TRBV20-1,16,-,TRBD2,CSAPPLGLAGTDTQYF
TRBJ1-5,TRBV6-5,14,-,-,CASSEVYSNQPQHF
TRBJ1-1,TRBV4-3,17,-,TRBD1,CASSQDFTTGRNTEAFF
TRBJ2-3,TRBV20-1,15,once,-,CSARAYGASTDTQYF
TRBJ2-3,TRBV20-1,13,-,-,CSARRIGIDTQYF
TRBJ2-1,TRBV25-1,14,-,-,CASTRESSYNEQFF
TRBJ2-5,TRBV20-1,13,-,-,CSAPGTPQETQYF
TRBJ1-6,TRBV11-2,16,-,TRBD1,CASSLVGRDRGSPLHF
TRBJ1-5,TRBV30,12,-,-,CAWSVELSAQHF
TRBJ2-6,TRBV3-1,15,-,-,CASSPKTSGANVLTF
TRBJ2-1,TRBV13,15,-,TRBD2,CASSSRGGPYNEQFF
TRBJ1-1,TRBV6-5,15,-,TRBD1,CASRSRDGTVGEAFF
TRBJ2-1,TRBV12-3/TRBV12-4,11,once,-,CASSLRIEQFF
TRBJ2-7,TRBV12-3/TRBV12-4,13,few,-,CASSFGGTYEQYF
TRBJ2-7,TRBV19,15,-,TRBD1,CASSPRGQSSYEQYF
TRBJ2-2,TRBV19,14,-,-,CASRVQGSNGELFF
TRBJ1-2,TRBV30,12,once,-,CAWSVHDYGYTF
TRBJ1-4,TRBV3-1,15,-,TRBD1,CASSQRTGGDEKLFF
TRBJ2-7,TRBV6-2/TRBV6-3,12,-,-,CASSRGNYEQYF
TRBJ1-2,TRBV2,13,-,TRBD1,CASNRQGDYGYTF
TRBJ2-4,TRBV10-3,15,-,TRBD1,CAIRLDGDSKNIQYF
TRBJ1-1,TRBV5-1,14,-,-,CASSSTGPNTEAFF
TRBJ1-2,TRBV5-4,14,-,-,CASTSPGTYYGYTF
TRBJ1-1,TRBV7-9,12,-,-,CASSLEEGGVDF
TRBJ2-3,TRBV9,17,-,TRBD2,CASSGPGLAGATDTQYF
TRBJ1-2,TRBV19,16,once,TRBD1,CASSIDLPTGRDGYTF
TRBJ1-2,TRBV2,17,-,-,CASSEGYSGADSYGYTF
TRBJ1-2,TRBV18,14,-,-,CASSPLSGSDGYTF
TRBJ1-2,TRBV30,14,-,-,CAWSVFGHNYGYTF
TRBJ1-5,TRBV5-1,12,few,-,CASPRPGQPQHF
TRBJ1-6,TRBV7-9,13,-,-,CASSGAINSPLHF
TRBJ2-4,TRBV6-2/TRBV6-3,12,-,-,CASSYSVASQYF
TRBJ1-2,TRBV2,13,-,TRBD1,CASRLTGNYGYTF
TRBJ2-7,TRBV27,11,-,-,CASRGPAEQYF
TRBJ1-6,TRBV12-3/TRBV12-4,14,-,-,CASRPTAYNSPLHF
TRBJ2-1,TRBV14,16,-,-,CASSRTLSSSYNEQFF
TRBJ2-1,TRBV5-1,12,-,-,CASSPAGSELFF
TRBJ2-1,TRBV4-3,18,-,-,CASSQDRRGLMVYNEQFF
TRBJ1-2,TRBV20-1,14,-,TRBD1,CSAGETGLLSGYTF
TRBJ2-2,TRBV30,15,-,-,CAWSSGPSNTGELFF
TRBJ1-5,TRBV23-1,16,-,TRBD1,CASSQTGQLRNQPQHF
TRBJ2-5,TRBV20-1,15,-,-,CSASSQFSFQETQYF
TRBJ2-1,TRBV30,13,once,-,CAWSALGLSRQFF